This T cell receptor (beta chain) came from a study of Graves' ophthalmopathy and Graves' hyperthyroidism. General study findings and limits: Most expanded clonotypes in thyroid above 0.001 frequency also showed up in blood. This model predicted ophthalmopathy progression (sensitivity roughly 71%, specificity 72.22%).

Certain patients were not enrolled. These were patients with other autoimmune diseases, uncontrolled infections, pregnancy or lactation. Clinical symptoms, serum thyroxine, TRAb, thyroid ultrasound and orbital computed tomography were relied on for diagnosis. The authors amplified TCR beta CDR3 regions from RNA transcripts. A first-round RT-PCR used HTBI primers, followed by a second-round multiplex PCR. TCRdb reanalysed the multiplex PCR reads using MiXCR and keeps one entry per CDR3 protein. Of roughly 600,000 distinct CDR3 sequences in the sample, roughly 39% are singletons; the top ten hold approximately 4.1%. The CDR3 consists of 14 residues. Germline V CDR1 and CDR2: SGHRS, YFSETQ. V gave up 5 bases and J gave up 4 bases; unmatched junction bases: 2. As regards this clonotype: The antigen remains undetermined.

The specimen was peripheral blood or thyroid tissue (not recorded which). The receptor's source is an adult man with Graves' hyperthyroidism. The chain combines TRBV5-1 with TRBJ2-3, with 12 nucleotides matching TRBD2. CDR3 region: CASRASGGADTQYF. The CDR3 DNA reads as TGCGCCAGCAGAGCTAGCGGGGGGGCAGATACGCAGTATTTT.